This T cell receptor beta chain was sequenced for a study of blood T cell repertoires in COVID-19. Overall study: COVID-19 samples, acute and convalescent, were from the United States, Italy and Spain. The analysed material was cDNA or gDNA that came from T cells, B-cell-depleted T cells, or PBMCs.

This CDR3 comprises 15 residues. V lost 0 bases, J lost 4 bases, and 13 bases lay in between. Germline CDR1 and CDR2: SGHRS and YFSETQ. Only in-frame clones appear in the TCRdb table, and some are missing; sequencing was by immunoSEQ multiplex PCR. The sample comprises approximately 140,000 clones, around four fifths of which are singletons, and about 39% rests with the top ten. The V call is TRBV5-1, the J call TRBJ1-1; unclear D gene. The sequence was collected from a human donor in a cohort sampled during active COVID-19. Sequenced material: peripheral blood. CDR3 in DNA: TGCGCCAGCAGCTTGGCTGCCTCCGAGGGCACTGAAGCTTTCTTT. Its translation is CASSLAASEGTEAFF.